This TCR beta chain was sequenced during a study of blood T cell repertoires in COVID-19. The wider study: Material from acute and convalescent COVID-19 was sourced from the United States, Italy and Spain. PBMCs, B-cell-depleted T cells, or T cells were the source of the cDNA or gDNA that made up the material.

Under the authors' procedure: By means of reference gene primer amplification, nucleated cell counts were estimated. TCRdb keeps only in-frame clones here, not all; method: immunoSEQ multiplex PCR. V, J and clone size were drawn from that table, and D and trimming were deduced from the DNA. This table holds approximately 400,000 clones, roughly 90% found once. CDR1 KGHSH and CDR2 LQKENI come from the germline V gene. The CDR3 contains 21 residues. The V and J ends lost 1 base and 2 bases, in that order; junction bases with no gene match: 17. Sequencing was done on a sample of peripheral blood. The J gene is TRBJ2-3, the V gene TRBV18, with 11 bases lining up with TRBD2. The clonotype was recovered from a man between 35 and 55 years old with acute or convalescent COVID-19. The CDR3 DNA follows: TGTGCCAGCTCACCACTAATCCTAGCGGGAGGCCGCAAAGGCAACACAGATACGCAGTATTTT. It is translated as CASSPLILAGGRKGNTDTQYF. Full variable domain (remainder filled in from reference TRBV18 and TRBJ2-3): NAGVMQNPRHLVRRRGQEARLRCSPMKGHSHVYWYRQLPEEGLKFMVYLQKENIIDESGMPKERFSAEFPKEGPSILRIQQVVRGDSAAYFCASSPLILAGGRKGNTDTQYFGPGTRLTVL.